Listed here are 11 T cell receptor beta chains from one sample, sequenced in a study of early T cells in non-severe SARS-CoV-2 infection (dated by TCRdb to the early 2020s). The method was 5' RACE. TCRdb lists the instrument as NextSeq 500. TCRdb handled the public reads itself, with Q25 trimming in fastp and clone calling in MiXCR, and kept productive beta chains. Each entry merges the rows of one CDR3 protein and shows their most common DNA and genes. This sample is represented by 50,000 to 60,000 distinct CDR3 sequences; around 9.3% of them were singletons. The ten largest account for roughly 4.5% of the sample. Sequencing was performed on whole blood. The receptors originated from an adult who was a healthcare worker with PCR-confirmed SARS-CoV-2 infection or an uninfected control (not recorded which).

This chain uses TRBV6-2 or TRBV6-3 with TRBJ1-2, with unresolved D. Germline CDR1 and CDR2: MNHEY and SVGEGT. The CDR3 consists of 12 residues. Trimming left V 6 bases short and J 4 bases short, with 9 bases between. This chain's CDR3 is CASRSDIYGYTF. In DNA form, the CDR3 reads TGTGCCAGCAGATCCGACATCTATGGCTACACCTTC.

V gene TRBV19 combines with J gene TRBJ1-2; TRBD1 is a possible D gene (5 bases). The CDR3 covers 14 residues. The V gene's germline CDR1 is LNHDA and CDR2 SQIVND (reference sequence). Trimming stripped 6 bases from V and 0 bases from J, with 11 bases between. Here the CDR3 reads CASRARQTNYGYTF. The CDR3 region has the DNA TGTGCCAGTAGGGCTAGACAGACTAACTATGGCTACACCTTC.

The sample holds a few counts of this clonotype. A junction end diverges from the germline sequence, so it may reflect a read error. V gene TRBV20-1 combines with J gene TRBJ2-7; 7 bases agree with TRBD1. The length of the CDR3 is 13 residues. Germline loops: CDR1 DFQATT, CDR2 SNEGSKA (reference sequence). CDR3 in amino acids: CSARAPGRDRISF. CDR3 nucleotides: TGCAGTGCTAGGGCCCCTGGCCGGGACAGAATATCTTTC.

This clonotype was counted only a few times. The chain joins TRBV19 to TRBJ2-2; the D is unclear. This CDR3 spans 12 amino acids. Germline V gene sequence: CDR1 LNHDA, CDR2 SQIVND (reference sequence). V was shortened by 5 bases and J by 4 bases, with 5 bases between the two germline ends. The CDR3 sequence is CASSPLTGELFF. DNA for the CDR3: TGTGCCAGTAGTCCGCTCACCGGGGAGCTGTTTTTT. The full variable domain, completed using reference TRBV19 and TRBJ2-2, is DGGITQSPKYLFRKEGQNVTLSCEQNLNHDAMYWYRQDPGQGLRLIYYSQIVNDFQKGDIAEGYSVSREKKESFPLTVTSAQKNPTAFYLCASSPLTGELFFGEGSRLTVL.

For this clonotype: This may come from a read error, since a much larger clone is one base off. The chain combines TRBV11-2 with TRBJ2-5; 9 bases fit TRBD1. The ends lost 6 bases at V and 5 bases at J; junction bases unmatched: 10. Germline V gene sequence: CDR1 SGHAT, CDR2 FQNNGV. CDR3 length: 15 residues. CDR3 residues: CASRAKQGALETQYF. For the CDR3, the DNA is TGTGCCAGCAGAGCGAAACAGGGGGCGTTGGAGACCCAGTACTTC.

V gene TRBV6-1 combines with J gene TRBJ2-2, with 7 positions matching TRBD1. This CDR3 region has 17 residues. Germline CDR1 MNHNS, CDR2 SASEGT. V was pared by 5 bases and J by 0 bases, with 9 bases of the junction left unmatched. The CDR3 region has the DNA TGTGCCAGCAGTCCCAACCCTGGGACAGCGAACACCGGGGAGCTGTTTTTT. Protein sequence: CASSPNPGTANTGELFF.

This clonotype was counted ten times or more. CDR3 sequence reads: CASSPRGFQLFVDGYTF. The DNA for the CDR3 is TGTGCCAGCAGCCCCCGGGGTTTTCAGTTGTTTGTCGATGGCTACACCTTC. This chain uses TRBV5-6 with TRBJ1-2, with D unclear. Trimming removed 4 bases at V and 6 bases at J, with 25 bases between. This CDR3 spans 17 amino acids. From germline, CDR1 is SGHDT and CDR2 YYEEEE.

This clonotype was observed at least ten times. The chain recombines TRBV4-1 with TRBJ2-7; D possibly corresponds to TRBD2 (5 bases). The V gene lost 2 bases and the J gene lost 0 bases, with 8 bases spanning the gap. This CDR3 spans 14 amino acids. The germline CDR1 and CDR2 sequences are MGHRA and YSYEKL. The CDR3 region has the DNA TGCGCCAGCAGCCAACCGACTATCTCCTACGAGCAGTACTTC. This translates into CASSQPTISYEQYF.

This clonotype was found a few times. This rearrangement joins TRBV2 to TRBJ2-1; perhaps TRBD2 as D (5 bases). V gave up 11 bases and J gave up 1 base, with 12 bases separating them. This CDR3 contains 13 residues. Germline lookup yields CDR1 SNHLY and CDR2 FYNNEI. The CDR3 loop is CASEGFSYNEQFF. Written as DNA, the CDR3 is TGTGCCTCAGAGGGATTTTCCTACAATGAGCAGTTCTTC.

The rearrangement uses TRBV5-1 and TRBJ2-2, with a possible D match to TRBD2 (5 bases). The V gene lost 3 bases and the J gene lost 0 bases, with 9 bases spanning the gap. The germline CDR1 and CDR2 sequences are SGHRS and YFSETQ. This CDR3 spans 15 amino acids. The CDR3 DNA is TGCGCCAGCAGCTCAACGGGATCGAACACCGGGGAGCTGTTTTTT. This encodes CASSSTGSNTGELFF.

This clonotype has ten or more counts. The DNA of the CDR3 is TGTGCCAGCAGTGACATCGGCGGGGGGGCCGAAGATACGCAGTATTTT. It is translated as CASSDIGGGAEDTQYF. The V and J genes are TRBV2 and TRBJ2-3; 9 bases align to TRBD2. The J segment lost 5 bases and the V segment lost 3 bases, leaving 9 bases of the junction unmatched. The CDR3 extends over 16 amino acids. CDR1 and CDR2 from the germline V gene are SNHLY and FYNNEI.